This is a list of T cell receptor beta chains from one sample in a study of CD8+ T cells in alopecia areata. Produced via immunoSEQ multiplex PCR; TCRdb's table is partial and in-frame only. The sample shows about 170,000 clones, 58% of them seen only once. This specimen was CD4+ T cells sorted from blood, taken at roughly week 58, from a patient treated with tofacitinib. These receptor sequences come from a human donor with alopecia areata. CDR3s include the opening cysteine and the closing phenylalanine or tryptophan. D genes are given only for firm matches. Clone size is not always given. Where it is, it says once, few, many or a class for expanded clones.

>-|TRBV10-3|TRBJ2-3|-
TGTGCCATCAGCGTATCCCCTGGCACAGATACGCAGTATTTT
CAISVSPGTDTQYF
>-|TRBV5-1|TRBJ1-4|once
TGCGCCAGCAGCCCCCTTGGGGGGGAAGGTGAAAAACTGTTTTTT
CASSPLGGEGEKLFF
>TRBD2|TRBV7-2|TRBJ2-7|few
TGTGCCAGCAGCTTAGCTACTAGCGGGAGATCCTTTGAGCAGTACTTC
CASSLATSGRSFEQYF
>-|TRBV4-1|TRBJ2-1|few
TGCGCCAGCAGCCAAGGACAGCTTACCTACAATGAGCAGTTCTTC
CASSQGQLTYNEQFF
>TRBD1|TRBV29-1|TRBJ2-7|-
TGCAGCGTTGCGGCAGGGGGCTACGAGCAGTACTTC
CSVAAGGYEQYF
>-|TRBV5-1|TRBJ1-1|-
TGCGCCAGCAGCCCTGACCGTGAAGCTTTCTTT
CASSPDREAFF
>-|TRBV23-1|TRBJ1-5|few
TGCGCCAGCAGCACCTATACCACAGGTTCTCCTAATCAGCCCCAGCATTTT
CASSTYTTGSPNQPQHF
>TRBD1|TRBV27|TRBJ1-3|many
TGTGCCAGCAGTTACAGGGGTGGAAACACCATATATTTT
CASSYRGGNTIYF
>TRBD1|TRBV27|TRBJ1-2|few
TGTGCCAGCAGCTCTCTCCGGGACAGGGAGGACTACACCTTC
CASSSLRDREDYTF
>-|TRBV27|TRBJ2-3|-
TGTGCCAGCAGTTTTGCGGGGACTAGCACAGATACGCAGTATTTT
CASSFAGTSTDTQYF
>-|TRBV5-1|TRBJ1-4|-
TGCGCCAGCAGCTTGGTGGCAGAAACGGGAAAACTGTTTTTT
CASSLVAETGKLFF
>-|TRBV5-1|TRBJ2-6|few
TGCGCCAGCAGCTTGTTCGGACAGTCCGGGGCCAACGTCCTGACTTTC
CASSLFGQSGANVLTF
>-|TRBV6-5|TRBJ2-5|-
TGTGCCAGCAGTTATAGTACGGGGAGAGGCCAAGAGACCCAGTACTTC
CASSYSTGRGQETQYF